The 29 T cell receptor beta chains below were found in one sample sequenced in a study of response to subunit inactivated influenza vaccine. A single record per CDR3 protein comes from TCRdb applying MiXCR to the RT-PCR reads. The sample has a few hundred thousand distinct CDR3 sequences; around 22% are singletons. Sequenced here: PBMCs from blood, sampled about 19 months after vaccination. These receptors were collected from a man aged 50-75 years who received an inactivated influenza vaccine.

The sample holds a few counts of this clonotype. V is TRBV4-1 and J is TRBJ2-7; D gene ambiguous. CDR1 is MGHRA and CDR2 is YSYEKL in the germline V gene. CDR3 size: 13 residues. The V end was cut by 4 bases, the J end by 1 base, with 8 bases between. CDR3 in amino acids: CASSLQTSYEQYF. As DNA, the CDR3 is TGCGCCAGCAGCCTTCAGACATCCTACGAGCAGTACTTC.

This sequence joins TRBV6-1 and TRBJ1-5; 7 positions agree with TRBD1. The CDR3 is made up of 14 amino acids. Per germline, CDR1 MNHNS and CDR2 SASEGT. V trimming: 5 bases; J trimming: 6 bases; junction bases outside the gene matches: 7. The CDR3 region has the DNA TGTGCCAGCAGTAAAACAGGGGCTGCTCAGCCCCAGCATTTT. This sequence encodes CASSKTGAAQPQHF.

This chain connects TRBV2 to TRBJ1-1; D perhaps matches TRBD1 (6 bases). Germline CDR1 SNHLY, CDR2 FYNNEI. CDR3 length: 14 residues. V lost 6 bases and J 4 bases, leaving 15 bases between the germline ends. CDR3 amino acids: CASSQRDTGTEAFF. The CDR3 nucleotides are TGTGCCAGCAGCCAACGGGACACCGGCACTGAAGCTTTCTTT. Full variable domain (remainder filled in from reference TRBV2 and TRBJ1-1): EPEVTQTPSHQVTQMGQEVILRCVPISNHLYFYWYRQILGQKVEFLVSFYNNEISEKSEIFDDQFSVERPDGSNFTLKIRSTKLEDSAMYFCASSQRDTGTEAFFGQGTRLTVV.

This clonotype was detected a few times. This rearrangement joins TRBV4-2 to TRBJ2-2; a possible D gene is TRBD1 (5 bases). From germline, CDR1 is LGHNA and CDR2 YNFKEQ. This CDR3 comprises 15 residues. Trimming pared 1 base from V and 3 bases from J, leaving 9 bases between. In nucleotides, the CDR3 is TGTGCCAGCAGCCAAGGACAGATATACACCGGGGAGCTGTTTTTT. Translating it yields CASSQGQIYTGELFF.

This clonotype was found many times. The V call is TRBV18, the J call TRBJ1-1, with 8 positions matching TRBD1. Trimming cost V 3 bases and J 0 bases; bases outside gene matches: 15. From germline, CDR1 is KGHSH and CDR2 LQKENI. This CDR3 spans 19 amino acids. CDR3 sequence reads: CASSPPRTGRRTLNTEAFF. In DNA, the CDR3 is TGTGCCAGCTCACCCCCAAGGACAGGGAGACGCACTTTGAACACTGAAGCTTTCTTT.

This sequence joins TRBV3-1 and TRBJ2-5; D remains unclear. Germline assignment: CDR1 LGHDT and CDR2 YNNKEL (reference sequence). Trimming removed 3 bases at V and 4 bases at J, with 12 bases between. The CDR3 sequence is 14 residues long. For the CDR3, the DNA is TGTGCCAGCAGCCACTGGACCTTTCGAGAGACCCAGTACTTC. Translating it yields CASSHWTFRETQYF.

The chain carries TRBV5-1 and TRBJ1-5; TRBD1 matches 9 bases. J lost 4 bases, V lost 4 bases, and 6 bases had no gene match. This CDR3 has 15 amino acids. CDR1 and CDR2 from the germline V gene are SGHRS and YFSETQ. The CDR3 sequence is CASSADGTGNQPQHF. CDR3 nucleotide sequence: TGCGCCAGCAGCGCCGACGGGACAGGGAATCAGCCCCAGCATTTT.

This clonotype was picked up a small number of times. The chain combines TRBV25-1 with TRBJ2-5; perhaps TRBD1 as D (5 bases). CDR1 and CDR2 from the germline V gene are MGHDK and SYGVNS. There are 13 residues in the CDR3. Trimming took off 3 bases at V and 5 bases at J, with 10 bases between the two ends. CDR3 DNA: TGTGCCAGCAGTGACAGGGAAGGGGAGACCCAGTACTTC. Translation gives CASSDREGETQYF.

The V gene is TRBV6-2 or TRBV6-3, the J gene TRBJ2-7; 7 bases fit TRBD1. The CDR3 spans 13 residues. Looked up from germline, CDR1 is MNHEY and CDR2 is SVGEGT. V dropped 4 bases and J dropped 1; count of bases not matched to a gene: 1. CDR3 DNA sequence: TGTGCCAGCAGTTGGGGACAGTCCTACGAGCAGTACTTC. Residues: CASSWGQSYEQYF.

The chain links TRBV20-1 to TRBJ1-1; D gene uncertain. Trimming shortened V by 6 bases and J by 4 bases, and 9 bases separated the two germline ends. The CDR3 is made up of 11 amino acids. The germline CDR1 and CDR2 sequences are DFQATT and SNEGSKA (reference sequence). The CDR3 here is CSAGTITEAFF. CDR3 DNA: TGCAGTGCGGGTACAATCACTGAAGCTTTCTTT.

The CDR3 bases are TGCAGTGCCGTCGCTCCGGGACAGGGTACCAATGAGCAGTTCTTC. Encoded protein: CSAVAPGQGTNEQFF. The rearrangement joins TRBV20-1 to TRBJ2-1; 9 bases fit TRBD1. Germline trimming cut 6 bases from V and 6 bases from J; bases unmatched to any gene: 12. CDR1 is DFQATT, CDR2 SNEGSKA, per germline (reference sequence). CDR3 length equals 15 residues.

The rearrangement uses TRBV6-5 and TRBJ2-3; D gene ambiguous. This CDR3 has 15 residues. Looked up from germline, CDR1 is MNHEY and CDR2 is SVGAGI. Trimming removed 0 bases at V and 0 bases at J, with 7 bases between. CDR3 nucleotides: TGTGCCAGCAGTTACTCGCCACCTAGCACAGATACGCAGTATTTT. Protein sequence: CASSYSPPSTDTQYF.

The V gene is TRBV3-1, the J gene TRBJ2-1; D call uncertain. The CDR3 covers 13 residues. The germline V and J ends were trimmed by 0 bases and 8 bases, with 8 bases remaining between them. Germline values: CDR1 LGHDT, CDR2 YNNKEL (reference sequence). In nucleotides, the CDR3 is TGTGCCAGCAGCCAAGAAGGTGGGGATGAGCAGTTCTTC. Translating it yields CASSQEGGDEQFF.

There are a few counts of this clonotype. V and J are TRBV20-1 and TRBJ1-1; maybe TRBD1 (6 bases). The CDR3 runs to 13 residues. Germline V gene data show CDR1 as DFQATT and CDR2 as SNEGSKA (reference sequence). Deletions cut 4 bases from V and 7 bases from J, with 16 bases between. The CDR3 nucleotides are TGCAGTGCTAACGGGGGGGCTTGGAGTGAAGCTTTCTTT. This sequence encodes CSANGGAWSEAFF.

This chain connects TRBV27 to TRBJ1-5; D gene ambiguous. CDR1 MNHEY and CDR2 SMNVEV come from the germline V gene (reference sequence). Trimming took off 6 bases at V and 2 bases at J, with 11 bases between the two ends. This CDR3 is 14 amino acids long. CDR3 amino acids: CASSQEGGNQPQHF. CDR3 bases: TGTGCCAGCAGCCAAGAAGGCGGCAATCAGCCCCAGCATTTT.

In this sample, this clonotype turned up a few times. V usage is TRBV12-3 or TRBV12-4 and J usage is TRBJ2-3; 12 bases line up with TRBD2. There are 15 residues in the CDR3. V lost 4 bases and J lost 5; bases outside the gene matches: 4. In DNA form, the CDR3 reads TGTGCCAGCAGTTCCTGGACTAGCGGGAAAGATACGCAGTATTTT. It specifies CASSSWTSGKDTQYF.

V gene TRBV5-1 combines with J gene TRBJ2-3, with 7 bases lining up with TRBD2. CDR1 SGHRS and CDR2 YFSETQ come from the germline V gene. The junction had 9 bases not matched to a gene; V was cut back by 6 bases and J by 8 bases. This CDR3 has 13 residues. The CDR3 loop is CASTPGGRPTQYF. For the CDR3, the DNA is TGCGCCAGCACTCCGGGCGGGAGACCTACGCAGTATTTT.

This clonotype came up a few times. The J gene is TRBJ2-7, the V gene TRBV10-3; possibly TRBD2 for D (5 bases). V lost 0 bases and J lost 4, with 13 bases in between. The length of the CDR3 is 15 residues. The germline gives CDR1 ENHRY, CDR2 SYGVKD. CDR3 nucleotides: TGTGCCATCAGTGAGTCGAATTTGGGAGTGTACGAGCAGTACTTC. It codes for CAISESNLGVYEQYF.

The rearrangement uses TRBV20-1 and TRBJ2-3; TRBD2 aligns across 11 bases. This CDR3 is built from 14 residues. V dropped 2 bases and J dropped 6; count of bases not matched to a gene: 4. Germline CDR1 DFQATT, CDR2 SNEGSKA (reference sequence). Here the CDR3 DNA reads TGCAGTGCTAGAATAGCGGGAGGGCCGGATACGCAGTATTTT. Residues: CSARIAGGPDTQYF.

The rearrangement joins TRBV30 to TRBJ2-7; 8 bases map to TRBD1. The germline CDR1 and CDR2 sequences are GTSNPN and SVGIG (reference sequence). The CDR3 covers 15 residues. V was pared by 2 bases and J by 3 bases, with 9 bases of the junction left unmatched. CDR3 amino acids: CAWSKKDRVNYEQYF. Here the CDR3 DNA reads TGTGCCTGGAGTAAGAAGGACAGGGTGAACTACGAGCAGTACTTC.

This chain uses TRBV12-3 or TRBV12-4 with TRBJ1-3, with TRBD1 matching 9 bases. CDR3 length equals 15 residues. The J segment lost 2 bases and the V segment lost 5 bases, leaving 4 bases of the junction unmatched. In DNA form, the CDR3 reads TGTGCCAGCAGTCAACAGGGGGCAACTGGAAACACCATATATTTT. Protein: CASSQQGATGNTIYF.

This clonotype was counted only a few times. The V call is TRBV4-3, the J call TRBJ1-1; 9 positions match TRBD1. This CDR3 has 15 residues. Germline CDR1 and CDR2: LGHNA and YSLEER. V lost 1 base to trimming and J lost 6 bases; unmatched junction nucleotides: 6. The CDR3 region has the DNA TGCGCCAGCAGCCAAGTTAACAGGGGGCGATCTGAAGCTTTCTTT. Translating it yields CASSQVNRGRSEAFF.

A few counts support this clonotype. The chain links TRBV10-3 to TRBJ1-1; D is unclear. CDR1 ENHRY and CDR2 SYGVKD come from the germline V gene. The CDR3 length is 15 residues. V was trimmed by 4 bases and J by 5 bases, leaving 17 bases between them. Here the CDR3 reads CAISGPLGEETEAFF. The CDR3 nucleotides read TGTGCCATCAGTGGCCCTCTTGGGGAGGAGACTGAAGCTTTCTTT.

V and J are TRBV12-3 or TRBV12-4 and TRBJ1-1; D is uncertain. There are 13 residues in the CDR3. Between the trimmed V and J ends, which lost 5 bases and 4 bases, there was a span of 11 bases. CDR3 loop: CASSVKGSTEAFF. The DNA for the CDR3 is TGTGCCAGCAGTGTAAAGGGTTCCACTGAAGCTTTCTTT.

The V and J genes are TRBV6-5 and TRBJ1-5, with TRBD1 identical over 8 bases. CDR3 length equals 18 residues. Germline V gives CDR1 MNHEY, CDR2 SVGAGI. J was trimmed by 3 bases and V by 1 base; bases with no gene match: 11. CDR3 sequence: CASSYLLSGQGDNQPQHF. CDR3 in DNA: TGTGCCAGCAGTTACTTACTGAGTGGACAGGGAGACAATCAGCCCCAGCATTTT.

The chain has TRBV20-1 and TRBJ2-1; D remains unclear. Looked up from germline, CDR1 is DFQATT and CDR2 is SNEGSKA (reference sequence). The CDR3 length is 11 residues. Trimming removed 3 bases from V and 4 bases from J, with 4 bases in between. CDR3 bases: TGCAGTGCTAGTAATTACAATGAGCAGTTCTTC. Amino acids: CSASNYNEQFF.

This clonotype has just a few counts. The chain recombines TRBV4-2 with TRBJ2-5; the D is unclear. Between the trimmed V and J ends, which lost 0 bases and 2 bases, there was a span of 4 bases. The germline CDR1 and CDR2 sequences are LGHNA and YNFKEQ. The CDR3 is made up of 13 amino acids. This CDR3 is CASSQEQQETQYF. The CDR3 bases are TGTGCCAGCAGCCAAGAACAGCAAGAGACCCAGTACTTC.

The J gene is TRBJ1-5, the V gene TRBV24-1; D might be TRBD1 (6 bases). Germline V gives CDR1 KGHDR, CDR2 SFDVKD. The V and J ends lost 3 bases and 4 bases respectively, with 12 bases between them. CDR3 length: 15 amino acids. CDR3 protein: CATSDGRQANQPQHF. In nucleotides, the CDR3 is TGTGCCACCAGTGATGGACGACAGGCAAATCAGCCCCAGCATTTT.

This clonotype showed up just a few times. The rearrangement joins TRBV6-1 to TRBJ2-3, with D possibly being TRBD2 (5 bases). The CDR3 is 15 residues long. The germline V gene encodes CDR1 MNHNS and CDR2 SASEGT. V shed 7 bases and J shed 1 base, with 15 bases lying between them. CDR3 protein: CASKWSGSRTDTQYF. As DNA, the CDR3 is TGTGCCAGCAAATGGAGCGGAAGTCGCACAGATACGCAGTATTTT.